This TCR beta chain is from a study of T-cell memory formation after mild COVID-19. MiXCR was run by TCRdb on the 5' RACE reads, yielding one entry per CDR3 protein. Here the sample spans around 310,000 distinct CDR3 sequences, 20% being singletons. Germline assignment: CDR1 SGHTA and CDR2 FQGNSA. The trim removed 5 bases at V and 6 bases at J, leaving 10 bases unmatched. CDR3 length: 15 residues. This clonotype has a handful of counts. Its antigen is unknown. Study-wide findings and caveats: Contracting CD8+ clones were enriched in EMRA, CD4+ mainly in CM and EM. There was a balanced CD4/CD8 profile in clones contracting day 15 to 85, and later expanders leaned CD4+.

This TCR derives from a young man who had mild COVID-19 (a few samples of this study predate the infection). Cell type and time point are not known. The chain carries TRBV7-2 and TRBJ1-5; 7 bases line up with TRBD1. The sample taken for sequencing was PBMCs or a T cell subset sorted from them (not recorded which). The CDR3 DNA reads as TGTGCCAGCAGCCCTGGACCCTCAGGGGGTCAGCCCCAGCATTTT. The encoded protein is CASSPGPSGGQPQHF.